A single sample gave rise to the 8 T cell receptor delta chains below, sequenced in a study of Vγ9Vδ2 T cells in congenital toxoplasmosis. cDNA was made by template-switch reverse transcription with TRGC- and TRDC-specific primers in one tube. Both the TRGC1 and TRGC2 constant genes were targeted by the TRGC primer. TCRdb made new clone calls on the reads using CATT. The table has over 550 delta-chain clones, approximately 55% seen once. The material sequenced was gamma-delta T cells from blood. All receptors come from a child under 10 years old born to a mother with Toxoplasma gondii infection during pregnancy, either congenitally infected or uninfected (not recorded which).

By sample fraction, this clone is large. Other DNA sequences of this sample code for an identical CDR3. This chain connects TRDV1 to TRDJ1, with 9 positions matching TRDD3. This CDR3 has 26 residues. V lost 0 bases and J lost 3; bases outside the gene matches: 35. Germline CDR1 is TSWWSYY and CDR2 is QGS. The CDR3, as DNA: TGTGCTCTTGGGGAACTTCCCCCTTCTTGCTTACGAGGATCTGGGGGATCCTCCTTGTGTGCCGATAAACTCATCTTT. It specifies CALGELPPSCLRGSGGSSLCADKLIF.

With respect to this clone: A far larger clone is one base from this, pointing to a likely read error. This sequence joins TRAV38-2/DV8 and TRDJ1, with 12 bases that match TRDD3. No J segment appears in TCRdb, so it was assigned here by matching the sequence to germline. V shed 0 bases and J 0 bases; nucleotides not matched to a gene: 18. The CDR3 is 22 residues long. Per the germline V gene, CDR1 is TSESDYY and CDR2 is QEAYKQQN. The CDR3 region has the DNA TGTGCTTATAGGAGCGCGAGGCACACCCCTACTGGGGGATACCCTTACACCGATAAACTCATCTTT. Residues: CAYRSARHTPTGGYPYTDKLIF.

About this clone itself: This sequence is one base from a far larger clone and is likely a read error. V usage is TRDV1 and J usage is TRDJ1; D may be TRDD2 or TRDD3 (6 bases each). TCRdb lists no J gene, so it was determined here by aligning the DNA to germline. The CDR3 is 23 residues long. The ends were cut back, 1 base at V and 1 base at J, with 34 bases in the middle. The V gene's germline CDR1 is TSWWSYY and CDR2 QGS. In DNA form, the CDR3 reads TGTGCTCTTGGGGAACATTGCCCCTTCCACCTTATCTCTGGGGCCACCTCCACCGATAAACTCATCTTT. Its translation is CALGEHCPFHLISGATSTDKLIF.

A note on this clone: This likely traces to a read error, being one base from a far larger clone. The V segment is TRDV2, and no J call was made; the table's D call, TRDD3, has no DNA check behind it. The CDR3 is 19 residues long. The germline gives CDR1 GEAIGNYY, CDR2 EKD. In nucleotides, the CDR3 is TGTGCCTGTGACACCGTACTGGGGGATAGCTCCTGGGACACCCGACAGACGTTTTTC. Its translation: CACDTVLGDSSWDTRQTFF.

This clone is judged large. The V call is TRDV2, the J call TRDJ3, with 10 bases aligning to TRDD3. The CDR3 is made up of 20 amino acids. Germline loops: CDR1 GEAIGNYY, CDR2 EKD. The V and J ends lost 2 bases and 2 bases, in that order; junction bases with no gene match: 11. CDR3 residues: CACDKYWGIPTAWDTRQMFF. The CDR3 DNA sequence: TGTGCCTGTGACAAGTACTGGGGGATTCCAACTGCCTGGGACACCCGACAGATGTTTTTC.

The sample holds a few counts of this clone. The likely explanation is a read error, given a far larger clone one base away. This chain links TRDV2 with TRDJ2, with a weak D call TRDD3 (5 bases). Germline loops: CDR1 GEAIGNYY, CDR2 EKD. The CDR3 contains 14 residues. V lost 3 bases to trimming and J lost 5 bases, with 12 bases between them. The CDR3 DNA reads as TGTGCCTGTGACGTACTGAGGGATACAGCACAACTCTTCTTT. Amino acids: CACDVLRDTAQLFF.

Concerning this clone itself: A single base is all that separates this from a far larger clone, so a read error is likely. V gene TRDV1 combines with J gene TRDJ1; D possibly corresponds to TRDD3 (6 bases). The J gene, left out of TCRdb, was set here by checking the DNA against germline. The CDR3 length is 19 residues. Per germline, CDR1 TSWWSYY and CDR2 QGS. The V end was cut by 5 bases, the J end by 0 bases, with 25 bases between. The CDR3 bases are TGTGCTCTTGGGAAACCAGCCGGTAGGCTGGGGCGGTACACCGATAAACTCATCTTT. Translating gives CALGKPAGRLGRYTDKLIF.

As concerns this clone: A read error likely explains this, since a far larger clone differs by one base. The chain couples TRDV1 to TRDJ1, with TRDD3 as a possible D gene (6 bases). Because TCRdb records no J gene, it was assigned here through a match of the DNA to germline. Looked up from germline, CDR1 is TSWWSYY and CDR2 is QGS. The CDR3 totals 13 residues. Trimming left V 9 bases short and J 4 bases short, with 15 bases between. The CDR3 is CALRPEIRDKLIF. In DNA form, the CDR3 reads TGTGCTCTGCGACCGGAGATACGCGATAAACTCATCTTT.